This T cell receptor beta chain was observed in a study of shared clonotypes between healthy human individuals. Overall study results and limits: A limitation of the genetic and exposure-history diversity represented arose from few donors. The naive CD4 repertoires of a handful of donors were compared, and approximately 5% of clonotypes were shared.

The length of the CDR3 is 12 residues. CDR1 and CDR2 from the germline V gene are SGDLS and YYNGEE. Trimming left V 3 bases short and J 7 bases short, with 9 bases between. Authors' processing steps: There were no quality scores in the junction-only immunoSEQ sequences, so filtering differed. Produced via immunoSEQ multiplex PCR; TCRdb's table is partial and in-frame only. That table furnishes V, J and clone size, whereas the DNA furnished D and trimming. Altogether millions of clones are present, more than 85% being singletons, with the ten largest covering under 2%. Naive-designated CD8 cells lacked CD45RO, were positively enriched for CCR7, and omitted terminally differentiated effector memory CD45RA+ cells. With regard to this clone: Its target is unknown.

This receptor was obtained from a man aged 18 to 30 in good health. Some clones in this sample may be carry-over from other donors' samples. This chain links TRBV9 with TRBJ2-3; a weak D match, TRBD1 (6 bases). Sequencing was done on a sample of naive CD8+ T cells from PBMCs. The CDR3 bases are TGTGCCAGCAGCGGAGGGGGAAATACGCAGTATTTT. This codes for CASSGGGNTQYF.